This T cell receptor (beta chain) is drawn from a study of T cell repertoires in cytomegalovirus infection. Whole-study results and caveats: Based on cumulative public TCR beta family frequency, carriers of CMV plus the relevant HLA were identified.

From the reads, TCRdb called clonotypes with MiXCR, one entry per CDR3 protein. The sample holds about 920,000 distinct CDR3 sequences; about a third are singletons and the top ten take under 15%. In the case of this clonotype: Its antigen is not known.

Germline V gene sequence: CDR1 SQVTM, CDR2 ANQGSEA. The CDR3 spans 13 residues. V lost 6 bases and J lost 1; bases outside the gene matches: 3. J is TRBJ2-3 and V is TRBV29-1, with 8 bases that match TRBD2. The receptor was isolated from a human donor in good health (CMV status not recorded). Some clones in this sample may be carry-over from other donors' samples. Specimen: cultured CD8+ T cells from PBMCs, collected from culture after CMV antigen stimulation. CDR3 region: CSVGRGGTDTQYF. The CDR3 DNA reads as TGCAGCGTGGGGCGGGGGGGCACAGATACGCAGTATTTT.